A single sample is the source of the 3 T cell receptor beta chains below, sequenced in a study of OX40 agonist ivuxolimab in advanced cancers. TCRdb's table, derived via immunoSEQ multiplex PCR, lists solely in-frame clones and lacks some. Seen here are about 5,100 clones, around 69% observed once, and the top ten hold 72%. This specimen was CD4+ or CD8+ T cells sorted from blood, taken in a trial of the OX40 agonist ivuxolimab. The receptors derive from an adult with an advanced solid tumor such as melanoma, head and neck, liver or kidney cancer.

The V call is TRBV7-2, the J call TRBJ1-1; no clear D gene. This CDR3 is 12 amino acids long. In germline, CDR1 is SGHTA, CDR2 FQGNSA. V lost 5 bases and J 8 bases, leaving 12 bases between the germline ends. The DNA of the CDR3 is TGTGCCAGCAGCCCACGGACGGTGGAAGCTTTCTTT. Amino acid sequence: CASSPRTVEAFF.

V and J are TRBV11-3 and TRBJ2-3; unclear D gene. The germline V gene encodes CDR1 SGHNT and CDR2 YENEEA. With 4 bases removed from V and 0 bases from J, the gap between germline ends came to 11 bases. This CDR3 contains 15 residues. CDR3 sequence: CASSWRGRSTDTQYF. CDR3 in DNA: TGTGCCAGCAGCTGGCGAGGAAGAAGCACAGATACGCAGTATTTT. The complete variable domain, with remaining parts taken from reference TRBV11-3 and TRBJ2-3, reads EAGVVQSPRYKIIEKKQPVAFWCNPISGHNTLYWYLQNLGQGPELLIRYENEEAVDDSQLPKDRFSAERLKGVDSTLKIQPAELGDSAVYLCASSWRGRSTDTQYFGPGTRLTVL.

On this clone: Other DNA sequences in this specimen translate into the identical CDR3. The chain recombines TRBV6-5 with TRBJ1-5; the D gene is possibly TRBD1 (5 bases). Germline CDR1 reads MNHEY; CDR2 reads SVGAGI. The V end lost 0 bases, the J end lost 4 bases, and 7 bases lay between the germline ends. The CDR3 sequence is 14 residues long. CDR3 coding DNA: TGTGCCAGCAGTTACTCGGGGGGGAATCAGCCCCAGCATTTT. It specifies CASSYSGGNQPQHF.